Listed below are T cell receptor beta chains from one sample, sequenced in a study of beta chain features in type 1 diabetes. Sequencing used immunoSEQ multiplex PCR; TCRdb keeps in-frame clones, though not all of them. The repertoire includes 300,000 to 400,000 clones, 6.5% to 10% of them detected once, and 0.44% sits in the top ten. The sequenced material came from central memory CD4+ T cells from blood. The receptors stem from a woman under 30 in good health. The CDR3 runs from the conserved cysteine through the conserved F or W. D genes are given only for firm matches. The size entry is marked missing in some rows and otherwise reads once, few, many or a size class.

cdr3_aa | cdr3_nt | v_call | clone_size | d_call | j_call
CASSKGTGALEQYF | TGTGCCAGTAGTAAAGGGACAGGGGCCCTCGAGCAGTACTTC | TRBV19 | . | TRBD1 | TRBJ2-7
CASSPATSGSLYNEQFF | TGTGCCAGCTCACCTGCCACTAGCGGCTCCCTCTACAATGAGCAGTTCTTC | TRBV18 | . | TRBD2 | TRBJ2-1
CATSGRFSYEQYF | TGTGCCACCAGCGGGAGGTTCTCCTACGAGCAGTACTTC | TRBV9 | . | TRBD2 | TRBJ2-7
CASSGATNMALLTYEQYF | TGTGCCAGCAGTGGTGCGACAAATATGGCTTTGCTGACCTACGAGCAGTACTTC | TRBV28 | few | . | TRBJ2-7
CASSFDLAGSSYEQYF | TGTGCCAGCAGCTTTGATCTAGCGGGAAGCTCCTACGAGCAGTACTTC | TRBV7-8 | . | TRBD2 | TRBJ2-7
CASSYFLTGDQPQHF | TGTGCCAGCAGTTACTTCTTGACAGGGGATCAGCCCCAGCATTTT | TRBV10-3 | few | TRBD1 | TRBJ1-5
CASSGGTSGSIGELFF | TGTGCCAGCAGCGGAGGGACTAGCGGGAGCATCGGGGAGCTGTTTTTT | TRBV5-4 | . | TRBD2 | TRBJ2-2
CASSPQEREKETQYF | TGTGCCAGCAGCCCTCAGGAGCGGGAGAAAGAGACCCAGTACTTC | TRBV5-4 | few | TRBD2 | TRBJ2-5
CASSNLATNSYNEQFF | TGTGCCAGCAGTAATCTCGCTACCAACTCCTACAATGAGCAGTTCTTC | TRBV28 | few | . | TRBJ2-1
CASSQGRTGEEKLFF | TGTGCCAGCAGCCAAGGGCGGACAGGCGAAGAAAAACTGTTTTTT | TRBV4-2 | . | TRBD1 | TRBJ1-4
CASRPTGAAKNIQYF | TGTGCCAGCAGACCAACAGGGGCAGCCAAAAACATTCAGTACTTC | TRBV28 | few | TRBD1 | TRBJ2-4
CASSLYPERPQHF | TGTGCCAGCAGTTTATATCCCGAGCGGCCCCAGCATTTT | TRBV28 | . | . | TRBJ1-5
CASSQEGGKAGELFF | TGCGCCAGCAGCCAAGAGGGGGGGAAAGCCGGGGAGCTGTTTTTT | TRBV4-3 | few | TRBD2 | TRBJ2-2
CAITRGDTSTDTQYF | TGTGCCATCACGAGGGGCGATACTAGCACAGATACGCAGTATTTT | TRBV10-3 | few | . | TRBJ2-3
CASSISILTDTQYF | TGTGCCAGTAGTATTAGTATCCTTACAGATACGCAGTATTTT | TRBV19 | . | . | TRBJ2-3
CASGRAQFDTQYF | TGTGCCAGCGGTAGGGCCCAGTTCGATACGCAGTATTTT | TRBV5-6 | . | . | TRBJ2-3
CASSRPGAEQYF | TGTGCCAGCAGCCGACCCGGGGCGGAGCAGTACTTC | TRBV7-2 | few | . | TRBJ2-7
CASSRQLRAGGTDTQYF | . | TRBV4-3 | few | . | TRBJ2-3
CASSLGPAGSYEQYF | TGTGCCAGCAGTTTGGGCCCGGCGGGCTCCTACGAGCAGTACTTC | TRBV7-3 | few | . | TRBJ2-7
CASSWHNEQFF | TGTGCCAGCAGCTGGCACAATGAGCAGTTCTTC | TRBV5-5 | . | . | TRBJ2-1
CATSRDRRGGNTIYF | TGTGCCACCAGCAGAGATAGGCGGGGTGGAAACACCATATATTTT | TRBV15 | few | . | TRBJ1-3
CASQIGAGGSNTGELFF | TGCGCCAGCCAAATTGGAGCGGGAGGCTCGAACACCGGGGAGCTGTTTTTT | TRBV5-1 | many | TRBD2 | TRBJ2-2
CASSLWEGLAGRRETQYF | TGTGCCAGCAGTTTATGGGAGGGACTAGCGGGTCGTCGGGAGACCCAGTACTTC | TRBV28 | few | TRBD2 | TRBJ2-5
CASSYSGGSVNQPQHF | TGTGCCAGCAGTTACTCTGGGGGTTCCGTCAATCAGCCCCAGCATTTT | TRBV6-6 | few | . | TRBJ1-5
CASSRAVAAGEAFF | TGTGCCAGCAGTCGGGCCGTAGCCGCGGGGGAAGCTTTCTTT | TRBV6-5 | . | . | TRBJ1-1
CASSPGSWETQYF | TGTGCCAGCTCACCCGGGAGTTGGGAGACCCAGTACTTC | TRBV18 | few | . | TRBJ2-5